These 20 T cell receptor beta chains were all obtained from the same sample, sequenced in a study of radiotherapy plus CTLA-4 blockade in lung cancer. Libraries were prepared by immunoSEQ multiplex PCR; TCRdb keeps only in-frame clonotypes and omits some of them. The sample has over 85,000 clones, around 80% seen once; the top ten hold roughly 26%. Sequencing used peripheral blood, obtained from a patient treated with radiotherapy plus ipilimumab. The receptors derive from a human donor with non-small cell lung cancer that progressed on radiotherapy plus ipilimumab.

This clone has a handful of counts. The chain joins TRBV28 to TRBJ2-2; D is possibly TRBD1 (6 bases). From germline, CDR1 is MDHEN and CDR2 SYDVKM. V lost 2 bases and J lost 2, with 15 bases in between. The CDR3 length is 17 residues. In DNA form, the CDR3 reads TGTGCCAGCAGTTTACCATCTGACAGGATCAACACCGGGGAGCTGTTTTTT. This translates into CASSLPSDRINTGELFF.

The V gene is TRBV28, the J gene TRBJ1-4; a weak D match, TRBD1 (5 bases). Germline lookup yields CDR1 MDHEN and CDR2 SYDVKM. V was clipped by 2 bases and J by 1 base, with 8 bases between them. This CDR3 contains 15 residues. CDR3 protein: CASSLIQGTNEKLFF. For the CDR3, the DNA is TGTGCCAGCAGTTTAATTCAGGGAACTAATGAAAAACTGTTTTTT.

The chain combines TRBV6-5 with TRBJ1-5; possibly TRBD1 for D (5 bases). CDR1 MNHEY and CDR2 SVGAGI come from the germline V gene. The CDR3 totals 14 residues. V was cut by 6 bases and J by 9 bases, with 18 bases left in between. The CDR3 protein is CASRPTGTPWPQHF. CDR3 nucleotide sequence: TGTGCCAGCAGGCCAACCGGGACCCCTTGGCCCCAGCATTTT.

The chain employs TRBV9 and TRBJ2-7; weak D call: TRBD1 (5 bases). The CDR3 runs 13 residues. V was clipped by 0 bases and J by 6 bases, with 10 bases between them. CDR1 is SGDLS and CDR2 is YYNGEE in the germline V gene. The CDR3 bases are TGTGCCAGCAGCGTAGAGGTGGGGCGCGAGCAGTACTTC. It is translated as CASSVEVGREQYF.

The rearrangement uses TRBV4-1 and TRBJ2-6; D is perhaps TRBD2 (6 bases). Trimming shortened V by 2 bases and J by 4 bases, and 15 bases separated the two germline ends. Germline V CDR1 and CDR2: MGHRA, YSYEKL. CDR3 length: 17 residues. CDR3 amino acids: CASSQTTGGIGANVLTF. The CDR3 bases are TGCGCCAGCAGCCAAACGACCGGGGGTATCGGGGCCAACGTCCTGACTTTC.

V gene TRBV6-6 combines with J gene TRBJ1-2; 10 bases align to TRBD1. Germline loops: CDR1 MNHNY, CDR2 SVGAGI (reference sequence). V lost 6 bases and J lost 8; bases outside the gene matches: 9. This CDR3 spans 14 amino acids. The CDR3 nucleotides read TGTGCCAGCAGCAGGGGACAGGGGCACACGGGCTACACCTTC. Its translation: CASSRGQGHTGYTF.

V gene TRBV6-1 combines with J gene TRBJ1-1; D might be TRBD1 (6 bases). CDR3 size: 15 residues. Germline CDR1 MNHNS, CDR2 SASEGT. Deletions cut 5 bases from V and 1 base from J, with 14 bases between. CDR3 nucleotide sequence: TGTGCCAGCAGTAAATCGGACAGAGGGAACACTGAAGCTTTCTTT. Amino acids: CASSKSDRGNTEAFF.

The chain is built from TRBV6-5 and TRBJ2-5; 10 bases line up with TRBD2. The germline V gene encodes CDR1 MNHEY and CDR2 SVGAGI. J was trimmed by 7 bases and V by 6 bases; bases with no gene match: 8. The CDR3 extends over 14 amino acids. CDR3 in amino acids: CASRPSGRAGTQYF. CDR3 coding DNA: TGTGCCAGCAGGCCTAGCGGGAGAGCAGGGACCCAGTACTTC.

V usage is TRBV28 and J usage is TRBJ2-3; D is unresolved. The CDR3 has 19 amino acids. The germline V and J ends were trimmed by 3 bases and 2 bases, with 24 bases remaining between them. Germline V gene sequence: CDR1 MDHEN, CDR2 SYDVKM. For the CDR3, the DNA is TGTGCCAGCAGTTTGCCCCTAAAGGGAAATCTAATATTCACAGATACGCAGTATTTT. Translated: CASSLPLKGNLIFTDTQYF.

The V and J genes are TRBV29-1 and TRBJ1-2, with D unclear. Germline V gene data show CDR1 as SQVTM and CDR2 as ANQGSEA. V lost 0 bases and J lost 4, with 9 bases in between. The CDR3 loop spans 13 amino acids. The DNA of the CDR3 is TGCAGCGTTGAAGAGCAGGAAGGCTATGGCTACACCTTC. It encodes CSVEEQEGYGYTF.

The chain combines TRBV7-2 with TRBJ1-5, with TRBD1 identical over 9 bases. V dropped 1 base and J dropped 6; count of bases not matched to a gene: 4. This CDR3 comprises 15 residues. The germline V gene has CDR1 SGHTA and CDR2 FQGNSA. CDR3: CASSLVGQGSQPQHF. CDR3 bases: TGTGCCAGCAGCTTAGTGGGACAGGGCAGTCAGCCCCAGCATTTT.

The CDR3 reads CASSLGLVEWEKLFF. The CDR3 nucleotides read TGTGCCAGCAGCCTAGGTCTAGTGGAATGGGAAAAACTGTTTTTT. V and J are TRBV7-2 and TRBJ1-4; no reliable D call. The CDR3 extends over 15 amino acids. From germline, CDR1 is SGHTA and CDR2 FQGNSA. Trimming removed 5 bases at V and 8 bases at J, with 18 bases between.

In its sample, this clone was seen a few times. V usage is TRBV2 and J usage is TRBJ1-3; D is unclear. V lost 1 base to trimming and J lost 0 bases, with 7 bases between them. Germline assignment: CDR1 SNHLY and CDR2 FYNNEI. This CDR3 contains 15 residues. The CDR3 sequence: CASSEGSASGNTIYF. The CDR3 DNA reads as TGTGCCAGCAGTGAAGGCAGCGCCTCTGGAAACACCATATATTTT. The complete variable domain, with remaining parts taken from reference TRBV2 and TRBJ1-3, reads EPEVTQTPSHQVTQMGQEVILRCVPISNHLYFYWYRQILGQKVEFLVSFYNNEISEKSEIFDDQFSVERPDGSNFTLKIRSTKLEDSAMYFCASSEGSASGNTIYFGEGSWLTVV.

CDR3 residues: CASSRSNYGYTF. The CDR3 DNA reads as TGTGCCAGCAGTCGGTCTAACTATGGCTACACCTTC. The J gene is TRBJ1-2, the V gene TRBV6-1, with D uncertain. V was clipped by 5 bases and J by 0 bases, with 4 bases between them. The CDR3 runs to 12 residues. CDR1 and CDR2 from the germline V gene are MNHNS and SASEGT.

This sequence joins TRBV7-9 and TRBJ1-1, with a weak D call TRBD1 (6 bases). V lost 3 bases and J 1 base, leaving 9 bases between the germline ends. The CDR3 totals 14 residues. CDR1 is SEHNR and CDR2 is FQNEAQ in the germline V gene (reference sequence). The CDR3: CASSFGTKNTEAFF. The CDR3 region has the DNA TGTGCCAGCAGCTTCGGGACAAAGAACACTGAAGCTTTCTTT.

This clone occurred once. The chain carries TRBV30 and TRBJ1-2; the match to TRBD1 covers 9 bases. This CDR3 region has 15 residues. Germline CDR1 reads GTSNPN; CDR2 reads SVGIG (reference sequence). V lost 4 bases and J lost 5; bases outside the gene matches: 11. The DNA of the CDR3 is TGTGCCTGGATGAACCGGGACAGGGAGGGGTATGGCTACACCTTC. Its translation is CAWMNRDREGYGYTF.

The V gene is TRBV7-3, the J gene TRBJ2-5, with D unclear. Trimming cost V 5 bases and J 1 base, with 14 bases left between them. CDR1 is SGHTA and CDR2 is FQGTGA in the germline V gene. There are 15 residues in the CDR3. CDR3 DNA sequence: TGTGCCAGCAGCCCCGCCCCTGATTTCCAAGAGACCCAGTACTTC. The encoded protein is CASSPAPDFQETQYF.

This clone was found a few times. The rearrangement uses TRBV6-6 and TRBJ2-7, with 11 nucleotides matching TRBD2. This CDR3 region has 15 residues. Per the germline V gene, CDR1 is MNHNY and CDR2 is SVGAGI (reference sequence). The V segment lost 0 bases and the J segment 6 bases; nucleotides outside the gene matches: 4. Here the CDR3 reads CASSYSPLAGGEQYF. The CDR3 coding sequence is TGTGCCAGCAGTTACTCACCCCTAGCGGGAGGCGAGCAGTACTTC.

The chain couples TRBV9 to TRBJ2-2, with TRBD2 identical over 12 bases. This CDR3 is 17 amino acids long. After removal of 1 base from V and 5 bases from J, the junction contained 6 bases not matched to a gene. The germline gives CDR1 SGDLS, CDR2 YYNGEE. CDR3 loop: CASSVLAGGPRTGELFF. The CDR3 region has the DNA TGTGCCAGCAGCGTACTAGCGGGAGGGCCTAGAACCGGGGAGCTGTTTTTT.

The chain combines TRBV4-1 with TRBJ2-1; D possibly corresponds to TRBD2 (6 bases). The germline V gene encodes CDR1 MGHRA and CDR2 YSYEKL. The CDR3 loop spans 15 amino acids. V lost 4 bases and J 1 base, leaving 11 bases between the germline ends. CDR3 nucleotide sequence: TGCGCCAGCAGCCCTAGCGAACCGTCCTACAATGAGCAGTTCTTC. This encodes CASSPSEPSYNEQFF.